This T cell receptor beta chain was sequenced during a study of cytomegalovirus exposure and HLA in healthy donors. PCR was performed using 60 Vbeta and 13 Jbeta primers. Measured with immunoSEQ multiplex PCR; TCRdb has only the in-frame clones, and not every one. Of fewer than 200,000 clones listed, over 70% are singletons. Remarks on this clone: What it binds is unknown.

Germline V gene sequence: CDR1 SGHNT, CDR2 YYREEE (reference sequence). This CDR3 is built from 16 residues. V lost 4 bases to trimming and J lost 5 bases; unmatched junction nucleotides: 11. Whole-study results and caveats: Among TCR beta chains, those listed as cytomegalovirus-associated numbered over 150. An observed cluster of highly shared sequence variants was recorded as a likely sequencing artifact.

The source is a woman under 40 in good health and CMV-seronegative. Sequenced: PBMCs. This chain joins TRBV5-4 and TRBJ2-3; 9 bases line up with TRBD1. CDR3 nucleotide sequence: TGTGCCAGCAGCCCTACGACAGGGGGAGGAATAGATACGCAGTATTTT. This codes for CASSPTTGGGIDTQYF.